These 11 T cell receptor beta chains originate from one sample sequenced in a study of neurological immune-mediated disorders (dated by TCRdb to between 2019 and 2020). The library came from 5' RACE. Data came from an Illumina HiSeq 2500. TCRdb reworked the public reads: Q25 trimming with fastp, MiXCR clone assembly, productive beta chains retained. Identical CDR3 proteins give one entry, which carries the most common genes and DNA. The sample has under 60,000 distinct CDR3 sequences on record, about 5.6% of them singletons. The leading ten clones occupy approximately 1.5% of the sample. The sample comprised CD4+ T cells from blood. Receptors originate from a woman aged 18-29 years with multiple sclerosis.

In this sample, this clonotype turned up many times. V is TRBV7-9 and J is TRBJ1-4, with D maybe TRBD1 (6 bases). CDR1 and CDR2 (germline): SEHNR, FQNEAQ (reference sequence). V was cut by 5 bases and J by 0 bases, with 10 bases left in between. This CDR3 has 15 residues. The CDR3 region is CASSLRTATNEKLFF. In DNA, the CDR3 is TGTGCCAGCAGCCTCCGGACAGCAACTAATGAAAAACTGTTTTTT.

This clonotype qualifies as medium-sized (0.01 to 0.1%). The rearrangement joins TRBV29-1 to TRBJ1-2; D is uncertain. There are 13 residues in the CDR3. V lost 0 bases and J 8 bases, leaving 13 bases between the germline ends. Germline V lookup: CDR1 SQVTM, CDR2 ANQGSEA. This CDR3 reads CSVEDLDGPGYTF. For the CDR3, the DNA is TGCAGCGTTGAAGATCTCGACGGGCCGGGCTACACCTTC.

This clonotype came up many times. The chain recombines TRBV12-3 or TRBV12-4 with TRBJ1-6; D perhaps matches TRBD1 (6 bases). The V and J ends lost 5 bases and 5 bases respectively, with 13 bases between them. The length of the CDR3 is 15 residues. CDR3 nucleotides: TGTGCCAGCAGTCCACAGGGAGTCGATAATTCACCCCTCCACTTT. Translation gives CASSPQGVDNSPLHF.

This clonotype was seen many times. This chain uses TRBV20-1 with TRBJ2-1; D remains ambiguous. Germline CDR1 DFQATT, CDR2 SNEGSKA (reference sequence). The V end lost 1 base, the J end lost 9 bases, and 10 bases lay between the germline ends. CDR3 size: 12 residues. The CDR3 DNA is TGCAGTGCTAGAGGCTGGGTTCCTGAGCAGTTCTTC. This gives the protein CSARGWVPEQFF.

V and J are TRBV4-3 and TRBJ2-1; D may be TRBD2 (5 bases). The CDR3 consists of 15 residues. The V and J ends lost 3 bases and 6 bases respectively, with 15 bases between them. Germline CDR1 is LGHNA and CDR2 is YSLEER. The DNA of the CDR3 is TGCGCCAGCAGCCACAGCATTCAGGACTTCAATGAGCAGTTCTTC. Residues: CASSHSIQDFNEQFF.

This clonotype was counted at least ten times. CDR3 protein: CASRKTGDEQFF. The CDR3 nucleotides are TGTGCCAGCAGGAAGACAGGGGATGAGCAGTTCTTC. This rearrangement joins TRBV12-3 or TRBV12-4 to TRBJ2-1, with 8 bases identical to TRBD1. Trimming took 6 bases from V and 8 from J; bases not matched to a gene: 3. This CDR3 spans 12 amino acids.

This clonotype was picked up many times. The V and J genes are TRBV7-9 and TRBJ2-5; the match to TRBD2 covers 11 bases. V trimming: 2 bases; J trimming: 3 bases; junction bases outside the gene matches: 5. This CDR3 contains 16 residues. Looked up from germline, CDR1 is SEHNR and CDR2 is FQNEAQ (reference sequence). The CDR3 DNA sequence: TGTGCCAGCAGCTTATTGGCACTAGCGGGAGAAGAGACCCAGTACTTC. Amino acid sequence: CASSLLALAGEETQYF.

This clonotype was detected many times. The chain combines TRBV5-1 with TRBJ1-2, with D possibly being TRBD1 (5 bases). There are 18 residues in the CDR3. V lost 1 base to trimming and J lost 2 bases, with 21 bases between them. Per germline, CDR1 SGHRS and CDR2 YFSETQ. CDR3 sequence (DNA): TGCGCCAGCAGCTTGAAGGGGAGCAGCGATGGGGCCAACTATGGCTACACCTTC. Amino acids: CASSLKGSSDGANYGYTF.

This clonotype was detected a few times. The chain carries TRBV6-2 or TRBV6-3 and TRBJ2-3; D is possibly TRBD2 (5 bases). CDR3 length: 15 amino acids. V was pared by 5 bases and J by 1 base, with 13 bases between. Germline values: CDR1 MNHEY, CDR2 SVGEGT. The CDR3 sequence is CASSLLVGRTDTQYF. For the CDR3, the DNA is TGTGCCAGCAGTCTACTAGTGGGTCGCACAGATACGCAGTATTTT.

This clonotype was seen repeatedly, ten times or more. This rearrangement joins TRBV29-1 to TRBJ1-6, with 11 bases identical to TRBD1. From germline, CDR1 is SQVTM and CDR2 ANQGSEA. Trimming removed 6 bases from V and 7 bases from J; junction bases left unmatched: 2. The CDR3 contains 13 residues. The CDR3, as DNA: TGCAGCGTAAGGACAGGGGGCAATTCACCCCTCCACTTT. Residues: CSVRTGGNSPLHF.

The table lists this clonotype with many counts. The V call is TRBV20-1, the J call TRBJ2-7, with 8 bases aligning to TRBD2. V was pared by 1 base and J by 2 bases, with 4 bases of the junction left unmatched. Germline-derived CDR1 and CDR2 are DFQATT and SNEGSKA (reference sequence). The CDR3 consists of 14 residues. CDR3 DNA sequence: TGCAGTGCTAGAGTCCGGGGGGGTCCCTACGAGCAGTACTTC. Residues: CSARVRGGPYEQYF.